This T cell receptor (beta chain) was recorded in a study of T-cell reconstitution after alpha-beta-depleted transplantation in children. Whole-study results and caveats: By one year post-transplant, T-cell counts and diversity largely arose from T cells that were newly produced.

Trimming cost V 4 bases and J 1 base, with 11 bases left between them. This CDR3 contains 13 residues. The germline V gene encodes CDR1 SQVTM and CDR2 ANQGSEA. The TCRbeta library was prepared with unique molecular identifiers. MiXCR, run by TCRdb on the PCR reads, gives a single entry per CDR3 protein. Here the sample spans some 830,000 distinct CDR3 sequences, roughly 15% being singletons. As to this clonotype: The antigen is undetermined.

The receptor's source is a male patient under 18 who had a stem cell transplant for acute lymphoblastic leukemia, so the T cells may come from the graft donor. This specimen consisted of PBMCs, mostly from graft donor cells, obtained 360 days after TCRalphabeta/CD19-depleted stem cell transplant. The chain combines TRBV29-1 with TRBJ2-7; D is ambiguous. The CDR3 sequence: CSVADQTSYEQYF. In DNA, the CDR3 is TGCAGCGTTGCCGACCAAACATCCTACGAGCAGTACTTC.